The 13 T cell receptor beta chains listed next were all sequenced from one sample in a study of graft-versus-host responses after intestinal transplantation. The table came from immunoSEQ multiplex PCR; TCRdb's copy has only in-frame clones and leaves some out. The table has approximately 63,000 clones, around 93% seen once. Their cognate antigens are unknown. The specimen was unstimulated CD4+ T cells sorted from spleen or lymph node cells, collected before transplant. The receptor set was obtained from a human donor who was the organ donor for an intestinal transplant.

The V and J genes are TRBV11-2 and TRBJ1-6; no definite D call. Per the germline V gene, CDR1 is SGHAT and CDR2 is FQNNGV. This CDR3 spans 16 amino acids. V was pared by 0 bases and J by 9 bases, with 15 bases between. The CDR3 region has the DNA TGTGCCAGCAGCTTAGATCCGAACCCGGCGGGTTCACCCCTCCACTTT. It translates to CASSLDPNPAGSPLHF.

This chain connects TRBV25-1 to TRBJ1-3; D is uncertain. V lost 3 bases and J lost 3, with 6 bases in between. There are 13 residues in the CDR3. Germline CDR1 reads MGHDK; CDR2 reads SYGVNS. The CDR3 region is CASSESGGNTIYF. The CDR3 DNA is TGTGCCAGCAGTGAGTCGGGTGGAAACACCATATATTTT.

The rearrangement joins TRBV27 to TRBJ1-6; possibly TRBD1 for D (5 bases). With 6 bases removed from V and 16 bases from J, the gap between germline ends came to 16 bases. The CDR3 runs to 12 residues. Germline CDR1 MNHEY, CDR2 SMNVEV (reference sequence). CDR3 sequence (DNA): TGTGCCAGCAGCGGCCCGAGGGGCAAACTCCACTTT. Protein sequence: CASSGPRGKLHF.

The chain has TRBV6-5 and TRBJ2-7; 8 bases agree with TRBD1. The CDR3 sequence is 15 residues long. V shed 6 bases and J 2 bases; nucleotides not matched to a gene: 9. The germline gives CDR1 MNHEY, CDR2 SVGAGI. For the CDR3, the DNA is TGTGCCAGCAGCTGGGTGGGGACAGGACCCTACGAGCAGTACTTC. It translates to CASSWVGTGPYEQYF.

This clone was seen once. V is TRBV7-8 and J is TRBJ1-2; 8 bases fit TRBD1. The CDR3 is 16 amino acids. In germline, CDR1 is SGHVS, CDR2 FQNEAQ. Germline trimming cut 0 bases from V and 8 bases from J; bases unmatched to any gene: 11. The CDR3 bases are TGTGCCAGCAGCTTAGCGAGTCCAGGGGGCGTTACGGGCTACACCTTC. Amino acid sequence: CASSLASPGGVTGYTF.

The V call is TRBV27, the J call TRBJ1-6; tentative D call: TRBD1 (5 bases). CDR3 length equals 16 residues. Germline-derived CDR1 and CDR2 are MNHEY and SMNVEV (reference sequence). Deletions cut 8 bases from V and 7 bases from J, with 21 bases between. CDR3 bases: TGTGCCAGCCTTGAGATCGGGACGGGGGGGAATTCACCCCTCCACTTT. This translates into CASLEIGTGGNSPLHF.

Note on this clone: The same CDR3 also results from other DNA sequences found in this sample. The CDR3 DNA reads TGTGCCATCAGTGCTAGCGGGGGGGGGCAAGAGACCCAGTACTTC. It specifies CAISASGGGQETQYF. The chain combines TRBV10-3 with TRBJ2-5; 12 nucleotides match TRBD2. Trimming cost V 4 bases and J 2 bases; bases outside gene matches: 2. Germline V gene data show CDR1 as ENHRY and CDR2 as SYGVKD. This CDR3 comprises 15 residues.

This chain connects TRBV11-2 to TRBJ2-7; a possible D gene is TRBD1 (7 bases). This CDR3 region has 14 residues. Trimming pared 1 base from V and 7 bases from J, leaving 14 bases between. Looked up from germline, CDR1 is SGHAT and CDR2 is FQNNGV. The CDR3, as DNA: TGTGCCAGCAGCTTAGTCAGGGGGGTAGTGGAGCAGTACTTC. This gives the protein CASSLVRGVVEQYF.

The chain joins TRBV5-4 to TRBJ1-2; TRBD1 agrees at 8 bases. V was clipped by 0 bases and J by 0 bases; unmatched bases: 1. Per germline, CDR1 SGHNT and CDR2 YYREEE (reference sequence). The CDR3 length is 15 residues. The CDR3 coding sequence is TGTGCCAGCAGCTTGGGGGACAGGCCTAACTATGGCTACACCTTC. Protein product: CASSLGDRPNYGYTF.

The V call is TRBV6-1, the J call TRBJ2-5, with 8 bases identical to TRBD1. The CDR3 covers 13 residues. After removal of 5 bases from V and 4 bases from J, the junction contained 3 bases not matched to a gene. The germline V gene encodes CDR1 MNHNS and CDR2 SASEGT. The CDR3 DNA reads as TGTGCCAGCAGTTTTGGACAGGGAGAGACCCAGTACTTC. Encoded protein: CASSFGQGETQYF.

The V and J genes are TRBV6-1 and TRBJ1-1; no definite D call. V dropped 0 bases and J dropped 1 base, with 6 bases sitting between them. Germline V gene lookup returns CDR1 MNHNS and CDR2 SASEGT. The CDR3 spans 14 residues. The CDR3 loop reads CASSEAPRNTEAFF. The CDR3 bases are TGTGCCAGCAGTGAAGCTCCGAGGAACACTGAAGCTTTCTTT.

The rearrangement uses TRBV5-1 and TRBJ1-3; D gene unclear. Germline CDR1 and CDR2: SGHRS and YFSETQ. The V end was cut by 0 bases, the J end by 0 bases, with 7 bases between. The CDR3 loop spans 15 amino acids. CDR3 nucleotide sequence: TGCGCCAGCAGCTTGGTGGCAAACTCTGGAAACACCATATATTTT. It is translated as CASSLVANSGNTIYF.

The J gene is TRBJ2-5, the V gene TRBV7-9; D perhaps matches TRBD2 (6 bases). This CDR3 is 12 amino acids long. V was pared by 3 bases and J by 5 bases, with 7 bases between. Germline V gives CDR1 SEHNR, CDR2 FQNEAQ (reference sequence). CDR3 residues: CASSLGRETQYF. Here the CDR3 DNA reads TGTGCCAGCAGCTTGGGGAGGGAGACCCAGTACTTC.